These 24 T cell receptor beta chains were all obtained from the same sample, sequenced in a study of T-cell reconstitution after alpha-beta-depleted transplantation in children. TCRbeta library preparation incorporated unique molecular identifiers. TCRdb passed the PCR reads through MiXCR, listing each CDR3 protein once. The table lists about 200,000 distinct CDR3 sequences, 6.3% of them singletons. Sequenced here: PBMCs, sampled before TCRalphabeta/CD19-depleted stem cell transplant. The receptors were gathered from a girl in the first two years of life with combined immunodeficiency, due to receive a stem cell transplant.

This clonotype was counted many times. The chain links TRBV7-2 to TRBJ2-4, with a possible D match to TRBD1 (5 bases). Trimming took 5 bases from V and 0 from J, leaving 14 bases between them. This CDR3 is 16 amino acids long. Germline values: CDR1 SGHTA, CDR2 FQGNSA. The DNA of the CDR3 is TGTGCCAGCAGCCCTGACAGCTACCTAGCCAAAAACATTCAGTACTTC. Encoded protein: CASSPDSYLAKNIQYF.

This rearrangement joins TRBV30 to TRBJ2-5; possible D gene TRBD2, 6 bases. The V gene lost 1 base and the J gene lost 2 bases, with 14 bases spanning the gap. Germline lookup yields CDR1 GTSNPN and CDR2 SVGIG (reference sequence). This CDR3 region has 15 residues. The CDR3 sequence: CAWSEATSFQETQYF. In nucleotides, the CDR3 is TGTGCCTGGAGTGAGGCTACTAGCTTTCAAGAGACCCAGTACTTC.

There are many counts of this clonotype. The genes are TRBV20-1 and TRBJ2-1; D remains unclear. The CDR3 has 8 amino acids. Trimming left V 0 bases short and J 13 bases short, with 1 base between. Germline loops: CDR1 DFQATT, CDR2 SNEGSKA (reference sequence). This chain's CDR3 is CSARDQFF. The CDR3 DNA reads TGCAGTGCTAGAGACCAGTTCTTC.

This clonotype was detected only a few times. The rearrangement joins TRBV29-1 to TRBJ2-1; TRBD2 might be the D (9 bases). This CDR3 contains 16 residues. Germline loops: CDR1 SQVTM, CDR2 ANQGSEA. V lost 4 bases, J lost 6 bases, and 22 bases lay in between. CDR3 amino acids: CSVAGGGRALGNEQFF. Here the CDR3 DNA reads TGCAGCGTTGCAGGGGGCGGGAGGGCCTTGGGCAATGAGCAGTTCTTC.

In this sample, this clonotype turned up many times. This sequence joins TRBV12-3 or TRBV12-4 and TRBJ1-1, with D unresolved. Trimming removed 6 bases at V and 3 bases at J, with 11 bases between. This CDR3 is built from 13 residues. CDR3 in DNA: TGTGCCAGCAGCCCCGGTCCCTACACTGAAGCTTTCTTT. As protein: CASSPGPYTEAFF.

The chain recombines TRBV20-1 with TRBJ2-7; 9 nucleotides agree with TRBD2. The CDR3 covers 13 residues. Per the germline V gene, CDR1 is DFQATT and CDR2 is SNEGSKA (reference sequence). The V segment lost 3 bases and the J segment 6 bases; nucleotides outside the gene matches: 6. The CDR3 nucleotides read TGCAGTGCTAGTGGGCTAGCGGGAAGCGAGCAGTACTTC. It encodes CSASGLAGSEQYF.

This clonotype has ten or more counts. This rearrangement joins TRBV25-1 to TRBJ1-2; 7 bases line up with TRBD1. The germline V gene encodes CDR1 MGHDK and CDR2 SYGVNS. V lost 0 bases, J lost 6 bases, and 16 bases stayed unmatched. The CDR3 covers 18 residues. The CDR3 region has the DNA TGTGCCAGCAGTGAATATTGGGTCGTGGTCGGAGGGGGCCATGGCTACACCTTC. It encodes CASSEYWVVVGGGHGYTF.

This clonotype was found many times. The genes are TRBV4-1 and TRBJ2-7; no clear D gene. The CDR3 is made up of 12 amino acids. Germline CDR1 reads MGHRA; CDR2 reads YSYEKL. Trimming cost V 4 bases and J 2 bases, with 6 bases left between them. The CDR3 region is CASSPGTYEQYF. The CDR3, as DNA: TGCGCCAGCAGCCCCGGTACCTACGAGCAGTACTTC.

There are a few counts of this clonotype. The chain couples TRBV6-5 to TRBJ2-3, with TRBD2 matching over 16 bases. Per the germline V gene, CDR1 is MNHEY and CDR2 is SVGAGI. With V trimmed by 1 base and J by 3 bases, 4 bases remained unmatched. This CDR3 comprises 18 residues. Here the CDR3 reads CASSYWGLAGGITDTQYF. CDR3 sequence (DNA): TGTGCCAGCAGTTACTGGGGACTAGCGGGGGGGATAACAGATACGCAGTATTTT.

This clonotype was picked up many times. The chain recombines TRBV7-2 with TRBJ1-5; 8 nucleotides line up with TRBD1. CDR1 and CDR2 from the germline V gene are SGHTA and FQGNSA. V was pared by 5 bases and J by 1 base, with 13 bases of the junction left unmatched. This CDR3 has 18 amino acids. This chain's CDR3 is CASSRLPGGGVSNQPQHF. For the CDR3, the DNA is TGTGCCAGCAGCCGCTTACCAGGGGGCGGTGTAAGCAATCAGCCCCAGCATTTT.

This clonotype was seen at least ten times. The V and J genes are TRBV7-2 and TRBJ1-6; D is possibly TRBD1 (6 bases). The germline V gene encodes CDR1 SGHTA and CDR2 FQGNSA. The CDR3 contains 16 residues. Trimming removed 1 base from V and 5 bases from J, with 12 bases in between. CDR3 region: CASSLEGGRNNSPLHF. In nucleotides, the CDR3 is TGTGCCAGCAGCTTAGAGGGGGGTAGGAATAATTCACCCCTCCACTTT.

V is TRBV20-1 and J is TRBJ2-2, with D tentatively TRBD2 (6 bases). The V and J ends lost 3 bases and 0 bases respectively, with 20 bases between them. CDR1 DFQATT and CDR2 SNEGSKA come from the germline V gene (reference sequence). This CDR3 region has 18 residues. The CDR3 here is CSASPGHAGRANTGELFF. In DNA, the CDR3 is TGCAGTGCTAGTCCAGGGCACGCGGGGCGCGCGAACACCGGGGAGCTGTTTTTT.

There are many counts of this clonotype. The chain combines TRBV18 with TRBJ2-5, with 15 positions matching TRBD2. The ends lost 2 bases at V and 5 bases at J; junction bases unmatched: 0. The germline gives CDR1 KGHSH, CDR2 LQKENI. The CDR3 totals 15 residues. CDR3 in amino acids: CASSPGLAGGETQYF. In DNA, the CDR3 is TGTGCCAGCTCACCAGGACTAGCGGGAGGGGAGACCCAGTACTTC.

Ten or more counts support this clonotype. V usage is TRBV12-3 or TRBV12-4 and J usage is TRBJ1-6; 8 bases agree with TRBD1. Unmatched junction bases numbered 5, after V lost 3 bases and J lost 4 bases. The CDR3 has 16 amino acids. CDR3 nucleotide sequence: TGTGCCAGCAGTTTTGAGACAGGGGCGTATAATTCACCCCTCCACTTT. Protein: CASSFETGAYNSPLHF.

This clonotype was seen repeatedly, ten times or more. The gene calls are TRBV3-1 and TRBJ2-3; weak D call: TRBD2 (6 bases). V lost 3 bases and J lost 5, with 9 bases in between. The germline CDR1 and CDR2 sequences are LGHDT and YNNKEL (reference sequence). The CDR3 runs 13 residues. CDR3: CASSHGSGDTQYF. In DNA form, the CDR3 reads TGTGCCAGCAGCCACGGTAGCGGAGATACGCAGTATTTT.

This clonotype was seen repeatedly, ten times or more. J is TRBJ1-5 and V is TRBV28; TRBD1 matches at 7 bases. This CDR3 is built from 17 residues. CDR1 MDHEN and CDR2 SYDVKM come from the germline V gene. Trimming removed 2 bases from V and 2 bases from J; junction bases left unmatched: 9. This CDR3 is CASSLATGRPGNQPQHF. Written as DNA, the CDR3 is TGTGCCAGCAGTTTAGCGACAGGGAGGCCGGGCAATCAGCCCCAGCATTTT.

This clonotype has at least ten counts. The CDR3 loop is CSEGREETQYF. CDR3 DNA sequence: TGCAGTGAAGGACGGGAGGAGACCCAGTACTTC. This chain links TRBV20-1 with TRBJ2-5; a possible D gene is TRBD2 (6 bases). The CDR3 sequence is 11 residues long. Trimming stripped 7 bases from V and 5 bases from J, with 11 bases between. Germline V gene sequence: CDR1 DFQATT, CDR2 SNEGSKA (reference sequence).

The sample holds many counts of this clonotype. The CDR3 is CASSRPLDRLNTEAFF. The DNA of the CDR3 is TGTGCCAGCAGCCGCCCTCTGGACAGACTGAACACTGAAGCTTTCTTT. The gene calls are TRBV7-2 and TRBJ1-1; weak D call: TRBD1 (6 bases). This CDR3 contains 16 residues. V was shortened by 5 bases and J by 0 bases, with 16 bases between the two germline ends. Per germline, CDR1 SGHTA and CDR2 FQGNSA.

This clonotype was seen repeatedly, ten times or more. The chain employs TRBV5-1 and TRBJ2-1; 11 bases are a match to TRBD1. V lost 5 bases to trimming and J lost 7 bases; unmatched junction nucleotides: 5. The CDR3 has 14 residues. Germline V gives CDR1 SGHRS, CDR2 YFSETQ. As DNA, the CDR3 is TGCGCCAGCAGAGGACAGGGGGCAGGTAATGAGCAGTTCTTC. This translates into CASRGQGAGNEQFF.

As regards this clonotype: A much larger clone is a single base away; this may be a read error. This chain links TRBV27 with TRBJ2-5, with TRBD2 matching over 8 bases. This CDR3 contains 15 residues. Trimming cost V 6 bases and J 4 bases; bases outside gene matches: 10. Germline V lookup: CDR1 MNHEY, CDR2 SMNVEV (reference sequence). The CDR3 nucleotides read TGTGCCAGCAGCCGGGGGGGGGGCGAGGGAGAGACCCAGTACTTC. It yields the protein CASSRGGGEGETQYF.

This clonotype occurred many times. The rearrangement uses TRBV29-1 and TRBJ2-7, with D possibly being TRBD2 (6 bases). The CDR3 spans 13 residues. CDR1 and CDR2 from the germline V gene are SQVTM and ANQGSEA. The V and J ends lost 6 bases and 0 bases respectively, with 12 bases between them. The DNA for the CDR3 is TGCAGCGTCTCTGGAGGGAGCTCCTACGAGCAGTACTTC. Amino acid sequence: CSVSGGSSYEQYF.

The table lists this clonotype with many counts. This chain links TRBV5-1 with TRBJ2-1, with D hard to call. The ends were cut back, 0 bases at V and 8 bases at J, with 12 bases in the middle. The CDR3 is 14 residues long. Germline V gene lookup returns CDR1 SGHRS and CDR2 YFSETQ. CDR3 nucleotides: TGCGCCAGCAGCTTGGTGACCCACTGGGATGAGCAGTTCTTC. Encoded protein: CASSLVTHWDEQFF.

This clonotype has at least ten counts. The V gene is TRBV5-1, the J gene TRBJ2-3, with D hard to call. There are 15 residues in the CDR3. Germline CDR1 and CDR2: SGHRS and YFSETQ. Trimming cost V 0 bases and J 0 bases, with 8 bases left between them. The chain's CDR3 is CASSLVAGSTDTQYF. CDR3 nucleotide sequence: TGCGCCAGCAGCTTGGTTGCAGGTAGCACAGATACGCAGTATTTT.

This clonotype was seen a few times. The chain has TRBV7-2 and TRBJ2-7; 9 positions match TRBD1. This CDR3 contains 16 residues. With V trimmed by 0 bases and J by 2 bases, 5 bases remained unmatched. Germline values: CDR1 SGHTA, CDR2 FQGNSA. The CDR3 loop reads CASSLAVQGAPYEQYF. The DNA for the CDR3 is TGTGCCAGCAGCTTAGCGGTACAGGGGGCCCCCTACGAGCAGTACTTC.